This entry is about one T cell receptor beta chain. Antigen: not known. This record comes from a study of OX40 agonist ivuxolimab in advanced cancers. Whole-study context: Participants averaged approximately 65 years of age (range about 23 to 80) and were around 85% male. Partial responses were achieved by three patients, of whom one had hepatocellular carcinoma and two had cutaneous melanoma. Study outcomes and limitations: At 0.1 to 3.0 mg/kg and by week 6, clonal expansion occurred in CD4+ and CD8+ blood T cells. The study found that CD8+ T cells averaged more expanded clones than CD4+.

Sequenced by immunoSEQ multiplex PCR; TCRdb stores in-frame clones only, minus some. The sample lists fewer than 25,000 clones; around 90% were seen once. The CDR3 spans 18 residues. Germline V gives CDR1 KGHSY, CDR2 FQNENV. With V trimmed by 3 bases and J by 0 bases, 9 bases remained unmatched. The receptor's source is an adult with an advanced solid tumor such as melanoma, head and neck, liver or kidney cancer. The sample consisted of CD4+ or CD8+ T cells sorted from blood, taken in a trial of the OX40 agonist ivuxolimab. The chain employs TRBV16 and TRBJ1-4; 8 bases are a match to TRBD1. This chain's CDR3 is CASSQTLGQAATNEKLFF. The CDR3 DNA reads TGTGCCAGCAGCCAGACGTTGGGACAGGCTGCAACTAATGAAAAACTGTTTTTT. Drawing the rest from reference TRBV16 and TRBJ1-4, the complete variable domain is GEEVAQTPKHLVRGEGQKAKLYCAPIKGHSYVFWYQQVLKNEFKFLISFQNENVFDETGMPKERFSAKCLPNSPCSLEIQATKLEDSAVYFCASSQTLGQAATNEKLFFGSGTQLSVL.